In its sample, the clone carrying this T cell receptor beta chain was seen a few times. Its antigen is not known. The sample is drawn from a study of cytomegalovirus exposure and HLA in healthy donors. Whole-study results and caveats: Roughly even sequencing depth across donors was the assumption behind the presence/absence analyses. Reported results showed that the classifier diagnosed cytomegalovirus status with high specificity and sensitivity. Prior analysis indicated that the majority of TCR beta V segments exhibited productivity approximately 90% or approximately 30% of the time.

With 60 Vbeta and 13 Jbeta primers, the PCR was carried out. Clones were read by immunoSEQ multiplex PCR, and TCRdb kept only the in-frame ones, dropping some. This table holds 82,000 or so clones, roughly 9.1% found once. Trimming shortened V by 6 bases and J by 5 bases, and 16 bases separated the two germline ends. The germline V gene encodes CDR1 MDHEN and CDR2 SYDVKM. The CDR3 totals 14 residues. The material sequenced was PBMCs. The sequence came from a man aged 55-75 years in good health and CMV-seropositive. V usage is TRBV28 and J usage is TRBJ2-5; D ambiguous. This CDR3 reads CASSILTTWETQYF. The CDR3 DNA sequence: TGTGCCAGCAGCATCCTAACCACCTGGGAGACCCAGTACTTC.